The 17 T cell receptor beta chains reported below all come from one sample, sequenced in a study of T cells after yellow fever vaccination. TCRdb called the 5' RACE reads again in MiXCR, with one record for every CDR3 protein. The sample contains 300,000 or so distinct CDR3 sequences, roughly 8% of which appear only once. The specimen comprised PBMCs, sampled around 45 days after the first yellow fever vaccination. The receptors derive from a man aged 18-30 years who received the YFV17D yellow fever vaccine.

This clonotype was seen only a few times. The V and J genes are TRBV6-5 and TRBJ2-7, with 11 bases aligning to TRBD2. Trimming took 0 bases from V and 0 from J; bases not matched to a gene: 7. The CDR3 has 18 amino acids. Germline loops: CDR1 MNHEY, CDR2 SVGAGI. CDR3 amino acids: CASSYSGSGGDSSYEQYF. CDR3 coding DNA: TGTGCCAGCAGTTACTCGGGTAGCGGGGGGGATAGCTCCTACGAGCAGTACTTC.

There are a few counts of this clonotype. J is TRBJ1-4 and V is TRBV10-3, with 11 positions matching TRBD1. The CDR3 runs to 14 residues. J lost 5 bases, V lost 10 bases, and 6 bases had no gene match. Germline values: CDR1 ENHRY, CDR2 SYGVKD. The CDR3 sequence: CATRTGGRNEKLFF. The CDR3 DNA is TGTGCCACGAGGACAGGGGGCCGGAATGAAAAACTGTTTTTT.

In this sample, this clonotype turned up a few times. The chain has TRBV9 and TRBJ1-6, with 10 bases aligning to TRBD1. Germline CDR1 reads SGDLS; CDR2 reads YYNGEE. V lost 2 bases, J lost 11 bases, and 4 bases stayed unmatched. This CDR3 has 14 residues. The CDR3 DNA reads TGTGCCAGCAGCGTGCGGGGACAGGGGACACCCCTCCACTTT. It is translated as CASSVRGQGTPLHF.

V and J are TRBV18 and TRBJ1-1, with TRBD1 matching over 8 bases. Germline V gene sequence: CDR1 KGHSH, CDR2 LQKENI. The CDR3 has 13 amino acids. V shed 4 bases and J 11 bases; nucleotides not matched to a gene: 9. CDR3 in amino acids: CASSRGTGDDAFF. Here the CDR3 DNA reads TGTGCCAGCTCACGCGGGACAGGTGACGACGCTTTCTTT.

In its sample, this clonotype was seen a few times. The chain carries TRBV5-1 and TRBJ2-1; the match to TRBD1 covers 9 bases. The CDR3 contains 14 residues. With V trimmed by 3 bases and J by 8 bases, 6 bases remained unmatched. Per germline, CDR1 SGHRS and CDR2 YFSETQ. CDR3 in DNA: TGCGCCAGCAGCTCCGGGACAGGGCGCGATGAGCAGTTCTTC. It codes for CASSSGTGRDEQFF.

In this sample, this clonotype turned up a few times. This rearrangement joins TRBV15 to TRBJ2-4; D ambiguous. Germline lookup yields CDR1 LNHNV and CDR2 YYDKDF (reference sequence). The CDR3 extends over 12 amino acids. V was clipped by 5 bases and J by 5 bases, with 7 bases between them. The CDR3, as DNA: TGTGCCACCAGCGCCCGACAAAACATTCAGTACTTC. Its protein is CATSARQNIQYF.

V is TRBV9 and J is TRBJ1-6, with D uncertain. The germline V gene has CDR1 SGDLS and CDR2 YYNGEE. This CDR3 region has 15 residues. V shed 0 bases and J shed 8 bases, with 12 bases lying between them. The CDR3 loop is CASSVAGRGDSPLHF. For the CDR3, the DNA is TGTGCCAGCAGCGTAGCTGGCCGGGGAGATTCACCCCTCCACTTT.

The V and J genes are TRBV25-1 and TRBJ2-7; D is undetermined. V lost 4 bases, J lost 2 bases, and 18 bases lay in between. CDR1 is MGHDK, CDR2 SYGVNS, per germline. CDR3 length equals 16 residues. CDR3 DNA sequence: TGTGCCAGCAGTGGCCCCCGAGAGGTAGGCCCCTACGAGCAGTACTTC. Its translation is CASSGPREVGPYEQYF.

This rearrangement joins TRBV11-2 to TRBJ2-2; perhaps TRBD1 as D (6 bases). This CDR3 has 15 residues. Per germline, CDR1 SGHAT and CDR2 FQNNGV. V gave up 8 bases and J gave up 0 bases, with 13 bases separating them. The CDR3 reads CASRTGSANTGELFF. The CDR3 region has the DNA TGTGCCAGCCGAACAGGGAGCGCGAACACCGGGGAGCTGTTTTTT.

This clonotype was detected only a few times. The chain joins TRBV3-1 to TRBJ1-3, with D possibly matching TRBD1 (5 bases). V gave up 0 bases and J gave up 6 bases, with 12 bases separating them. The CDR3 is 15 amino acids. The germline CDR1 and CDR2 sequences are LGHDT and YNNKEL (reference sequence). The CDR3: CASSQDARGQNTIYF. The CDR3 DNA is TGTGCCAGCAGCCAAGATGCTCGGGGCCAAAACACCATATATTTT.

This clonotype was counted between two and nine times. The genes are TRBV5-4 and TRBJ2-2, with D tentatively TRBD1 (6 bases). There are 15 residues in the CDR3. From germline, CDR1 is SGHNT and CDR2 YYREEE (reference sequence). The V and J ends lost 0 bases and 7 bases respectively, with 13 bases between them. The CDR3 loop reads CASSLAAGEFGELFF. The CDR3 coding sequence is TGTGCCAGCAGCTTGGCGGCAGGGGAGTTCGGGGAGCTGTTTTTT. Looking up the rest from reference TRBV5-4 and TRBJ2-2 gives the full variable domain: ETGVTQSPTHLIKTRGQQVTLRCSSQSGHNTVSWYQQALGQGPQFIFQYYREEENGRGNFPPRFSGLQFPNYSSELNVNALELDDSALYLCASSLAAGEFGELFFGEGSRLTVL.

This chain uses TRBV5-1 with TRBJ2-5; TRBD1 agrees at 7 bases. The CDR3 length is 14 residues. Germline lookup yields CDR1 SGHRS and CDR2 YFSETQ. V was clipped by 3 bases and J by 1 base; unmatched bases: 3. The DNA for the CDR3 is TGCGCCAGCAGCTCCGGGACAGTCCAAGAGACCCAGTACTTC. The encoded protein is CASSSGTVQETQYF.

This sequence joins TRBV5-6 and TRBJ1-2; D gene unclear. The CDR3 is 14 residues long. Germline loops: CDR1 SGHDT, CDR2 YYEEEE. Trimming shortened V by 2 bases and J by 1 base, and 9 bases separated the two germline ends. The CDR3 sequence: CASSLMGNNYGYTF. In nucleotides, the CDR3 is TGTGCCAGCAGCTTAATGGGAAATAACTATGGCTACACCTTC.

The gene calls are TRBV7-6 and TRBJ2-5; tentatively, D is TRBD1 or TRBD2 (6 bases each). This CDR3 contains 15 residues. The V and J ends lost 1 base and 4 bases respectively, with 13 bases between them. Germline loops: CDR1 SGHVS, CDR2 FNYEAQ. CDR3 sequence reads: CASSLVGGYSETQYF. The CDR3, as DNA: TGTGCCAGCAGCTTAGTGGGGGGCTATTCAGAGACCCAGTACTTC. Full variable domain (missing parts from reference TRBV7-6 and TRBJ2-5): GAGVSQSPRYKVTKRGQDVALRCDPISGHVSLYWYRQALGQGPEFLTYFNYEAQQDKSGLPNDRFSAERPEGSISTLTIQRTEQRDSAMYRCASSLVGGYSETQYFGPGTRLLVL.

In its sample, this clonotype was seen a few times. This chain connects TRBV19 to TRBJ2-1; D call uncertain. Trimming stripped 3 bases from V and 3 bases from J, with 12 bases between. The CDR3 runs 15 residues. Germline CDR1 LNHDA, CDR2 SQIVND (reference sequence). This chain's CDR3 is CASSIGQSLYNEQFF. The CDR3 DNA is TGTGCCAGTAGTATTGGTCAAAGCCTCTACAATGAGCAGTTCTTC.

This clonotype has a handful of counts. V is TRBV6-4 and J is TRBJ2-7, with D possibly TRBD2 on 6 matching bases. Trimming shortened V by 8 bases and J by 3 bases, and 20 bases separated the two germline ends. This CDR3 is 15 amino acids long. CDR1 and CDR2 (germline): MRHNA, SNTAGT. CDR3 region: CASHSGGKEGYEQYF. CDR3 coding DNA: TGTGCCAGCCACAGCGGAGGGAAGGAGGGCTACGAGCAGTACTTC.

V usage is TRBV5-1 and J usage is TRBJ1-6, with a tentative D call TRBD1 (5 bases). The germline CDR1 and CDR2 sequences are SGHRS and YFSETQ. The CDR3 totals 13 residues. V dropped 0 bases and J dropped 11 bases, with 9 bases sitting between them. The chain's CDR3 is CASSLDGGAPLHF. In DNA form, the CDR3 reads TGCGCCAGCAGCTTGGATGGGGGGGCACCCCTCCACTTT.